This T cell receptor (beta chain) was sequenced in a study of blood T cell repertoires in COVID-19. Study information: The samples span acute and convalescent COVID-19 from the United States, Italy and Spain.

Clones were read by immunoSEQ multiplex PCR, and TCRdb kept only the in-frame ones, dropping some. The repertoire includes roughly 200,000 clones, roughly 80% of them detected once, and under 8% sits in the top ten. The sequenced sample was peripheral blood. The clonotype was recovered from a man aged 55 to 70 with acute or convalescent COVID-19.

The CDR3 loop reads CASSTPGLTYNEQFF. The CDR3 nucleotides read TGTGCCAGCAGTACTCCGGGACTTACATACAATGAGCAGTTCTTC. The chain carries TRBV7-9 and TRBJ2-1, with TRBD2 as a possible D gene (6 bases). The germline gives CDR1 SEHNR, CDR2 FQNEAQ (reference sequence). The CDR3 sequence is 15 residues long. The ends were cut back, 6 bases at V and 4 bases at J, with 16 bases in the middle.